This record concerns one T cell receptor beta chain sequence. What it recognizes is unknown. The entry originates in a study of T cells in narcolepsy. Across the whole study: Patients with NT1 or NT2 and healthy control donors were enrolled.

Sequencing was performed with immunoSEQ multiplex PCR; in TCRdb, only in-frame clones are kept and a portion is missing. The sample includes approximately 40,000 clones, around 88% of them seen just once. Broader study findings: Reportedly, autoreactive clonotypes were serially detected in patients' blood but not controls'. In some patient and control memory CD4+ samples, autoreactive clones were absent. Same-patient CSF and blood CD4+ T cell clonotypes included HCRT-specific and TRIB2-specific autoreactive ones.

The CDR3 contains 13 residues. CDR1 is LNHDA and CDR2 is SQIVND in the germline V gene (reference sequence). Trimming left V 6 bases short and J 1 base short, with 8 bases between. The gene calls are TRBV19 and TRBJ2-3; the D is unclear. This sequence was found in a human donor with narcolepsy. Specimen: CD45RA- memory CD4+ T cells from PBMCs. The CDR3 sequence is CASRPGRTDTQYF. The DNA for the CDR3 is TGTGCCAGTAGGCCCGGCCGCACAGATACGCAGTATTTT.